The clone carrying this T cell receptor (beta chain) came up many times. Its specificity is unknown. TCRdb reanalysed the reads using MiXCR and keeps one entry per CDR3 protein. The repertoire has about 230,000 distinct CDR3 sequences, 22% of them found once; the top ten carry 18%. This record comes from a study of T cell repertoires in cytomegalovirus infection. Study-level information: Indications of both CMV infection and matching HLA type were provided by public TCR beta signatures.

Whole-study results and caveats: CMV-specific TCR beta clonotypes restricted by HLA-C were the ones dominating the ex vivo response. Cumulated frequencies of public TCR beta families served to identify carriers of CMV plus the relevant HLA.

Germline-derived CDR1 and CDR2 are SGHVS and FNYEAQ. This CDR3 has 14 residues. V lost 5 bases and J lost 0, with 10 bases in between. The chain uses TRBV7-6 and TRBJ1-2; D unclear. This clonotype originated in a human donor in good health (CMV status not recorded). Some clones in this sample may be carry-over from other donors' samples. The sequencing input was CD8+ T cells from PBMCs. The CDR3 bases are TGTGCCAGCAGCGCAGACATCTCTAACTATGGCTACACCTTC. It specifies CASSADISNYGYTF.